Each of the 18 T cell receptor beta chains below was sequenced from the same sample in a study of blood T cell repertoires in COVID-19. Produced via immunoSEQ multiplex PCR; TCRdb's table is partial and in-frame only. The sample holds more than 350,000 clones, around 87% seen once. The sequenced sample consisted of peripheral blood. These receptor sequences come from a woman aged 25 to 39 with COVID-19, enrolled during active disease.

V and J are TRBV27 and TRBJ2-7, with 12 bases that match TRBD2. Germline V CDR1 and CDR2: MNHEY, SMNVEV (reference sequence). The CDR3 has 16 residues. The trim removed 7 bases at V and 2 bases at J, leaving 9 bases unmatched. DNA for the CDR3: TGTGCCAGCACCCAAATCGGACTAGCGGGGACCTACGAGCAGTACTTC. Translating it yields CASTQIGLAGTYEQYF.

The DNA for the CDR3 is TGTGCCAGCAACCTTGGACTAGCGGGCAACACAGATACGCAGTATTTT. It encodes CASNLGLAGNTDTQYF. The chain links TRBV2 to TRBJ2-3, with 11 bases fitting TRBD2. V shed 7 bases and J 2 bases; nucleotides not matched to a gene: 8. CDR3 size: 16 residues. In germline, CDR1 is SNHLY, CDR2 FYNNEI.

V gene TRBV27 combines with J gene TRBJ1-4, with 10 nucleotides matching TRBD1. This CDR3 spans 15 amino acids. Germline CDR1 and CDR2: MNHEY and SMNVEV (reference sequence). Germline trimming cut 7 bases from V and 7 bases from J; bases unmatched to any gene: 9. The CDR3 is CASKRQGQGIEKLFF. As DNA, the CDR3 is TGTGCCAGCAAAAGACAGGGACAGGGGATTGAAAAACTGTTTTTT.

The V and J genes are TRBV7-8 and TRBJ2-1, with TRBD2 identical over 7 bases. CDR1 is SGHVS, CDR2 FQNEAQ, per germline. This CDR3 contains 17 residues. V was clipped by 0 bases and J by 5 bases; unmatched bases: 10. The CDR3 DNA reads TGTGCCAGCAGCTTAGCGCCGGGCGGGAGTATCCACAATGAGCAGTTCTTC. Protein product: CASSLAPGGSIHNEQFF.

This clone was recorded a few times. The chain is built from TRBV5-1 and TRBJ2-7; D is possibly TRBD1 (5 bases). The CDR3 totals 14 residues. From germline, CDR1 is SGHRS and CDR2 YFSETQ. V was shortened by 3 bases and J by 5 bases, with 15 bases between the two germline ends. CDR3 sequence: CASSSALTVDEQYF. CDR3 DNA sequence: TGCGCCAGCAGCTCGGCGTTGACAGTCGACGAGCAGTACTTC.

CDR3 sequence reads: CASSQGPERLAYEQYF. CDR3 DNA sequence: TGTGCCAGCAGCCAAGGGCCGGAACGACTAGCCTACGAGCAGTACTTC. The chain has TRBV3-1 (or the pseudogene TRBV3-2) and TRBJ2-7; D possibly corresponds to TRBD2 (6 bases). Germline CDR1 reads LGHDT; CDR2 reads YNNKEL (reference sequence). With 1 base removed from V and 2 bases from J, the gap between germline ends came to 15 bases. This CDR3 has 16 amino acids.

J is TRBJ2-7 and V is TRBV29-1, with TRBD2 as a possible D gene (6 bases). Germline V CDR1 and CDR2: SQVTM, ANQGSEA. This CDR3 is 13 amino acids long. The V end was cut by 4 bases, the J end by 6 bases, with 16 bases between. This chain's CDR3 is CSVGWRGLREQYF. For the CDR3, the DNA is TGCAGCGTTGGATGGCGGGGACTTCGCGAGCAGTACTTC.

The gene calls are TRBV5-1 and TRBJ2-2, with 7 nucleotides matching TRBD2. The CDR3 spans 17 residues. Germline CDR1 SGHRS, CDR2 YFSETQ. Trimming removed 4 bases from V and 0 bases from J; junction bases left unmatched: 9. Here the CDR3 reads CASSPAPSGANTGELFF. CDR3 coding DNA: TGCGCCAGCAGCCCCGCCCCCAGCGGGGCGAACACCGGGGAGCTGTTTTTT. Filled out from reference TRBV5-1 and TRBJ2-2, the complete variable domain reads KAGVTQTPRYLIKTRGQQVTLSCSPISGHRSVSWYQQTPGQGLQFLFEYFSETQRNKGNFPGRFSGRQFSNSRSEMNVSTLELGDSALYLCASSPAPSGANTGELFFGEGSRLTVL.

This clone was detected only a few times. This chain uses TRBV29-1 with TRBJ2-1; 7 bases are a match to TRBD1. There are 15 residues in the CDR3. Germline lookup yields CDR1 SQVTM and CDR2 ANQGSEA. Germline trimming cut 7 bases from V and 6 bases from J; bases unmatched to any gene: 15. The CDR3 sequence is CSGLHRGRSPNEQFF. In nucleotides, the CDR3 is TGCAGCGGACTTCATAGGGGGCGAAGTCCCAATGAGCAGTTCTTC.

The genes are TRBV4-3 and TRBJ1-5; D unresolved. Trimming left V 0 bases short and J 1 base short, with 7 bases between. Germline CDR1 is LGHNA and CDR2 is YSLEER. CDR3 length: 15 amino acids. The DNA for the CDR3 is TGCGCCAGCAGCCAAGATCTGCAGAGCAATCAGCCCCAGCATTTT. Translating it yields CASSQDLQSNQPQHF.

This chain links TRBV27 with TRBJ1-1; 7 bases agree with TRBD1. This CDR3 is built from 14 residues. Germline V gene data show CDR1 as MNHEY and CDR2 as SMNVEV (reference sequence). V gave up 8 bases and J gave up 3 bases; unmatched junction bases: 9. The CDR3 DNA sequence: TGTGCCAGCTCCAATACAGGGGCGGACACTGAAGCTTTCTTT. Translated: CASSNTGADTEAFF.

The chain carries TRBV7-9 and TRBJ1-4; 7 nucleotides line up with TRBD1. The CDR3 has 15 amino acids. Germline loops: CDR1 SEHNR, CDR2 FQNEAQ (reference sequence). Trimming cost V 5 bases and J 5 bases; bases outside gene matches: 8. The CDR3 coding sequence is TGTGCCAGCAGCCTAAACAGGGGCGCAAATGAAAAACTGTTTTTT. Translation gives CASSLNRGANEKLFF.

The chain links TRBV19 to TRBJ1-1, with D unresolved. CDR1 LNHDA and CDR2 SQIVND come from the germline V gene (reference sequence). The CDR3 totals 14 residues. V dropped 5 bases and J dropped 4 bases, with 14 bases sitting between them. This chain's CDR3 is CASSPPGGFTEAFF. DNA for the CDR3: TGTGCCAGTAGTCCACCTGGCGGGTTCACTGAAGCTTTCTTT.

The chain links TRBV20-1 to TRBJ2-5; no clear D. V was shortened by 4 bases and J by 3 bases, with 3 bases between the two germline ends. The CDR3 runs to 10 residues. CDR1 and CDR2 (germline): DFQATT, SNEGSKA (reference sequence). In DNA form, the CDR3 reads TGCAGTGCTATAGAAGAGACCCAGTACTTC. This codes for CSAIEETQYF.

The chain's CDR3 is CASGSSGGGYGYTF. CDR3 DNA: TGTGCCAGCGGTTCATCAGGGGGCGGCTATGGCTACACCTTC. This chain joins TRBV6-6 and TRBJ1-2; TRBD1 matches at 8 bases. The CDR3 length is 14 residues. The V gene's germline CDR1 is MNHNY and CDR2 SVGAGI (reference sequence). The V and J ends lost 8 bases and 4 bases, in that order; junction bases with no gene match: 9.

This chain uses TRBV6-6 with TRBJ1-2; D is unresolved. Between the trimmed V and J ends, which lost 4 bases and 3 bases, there was a span of 9 bases. This CDR3 spans 13 amino acids. Per germline, CDR1 MNHNY and CDR2 SVGAGI (reference sequence). CDR3 in amino acids: CASSFGVDYGYTF. Written as DNA, the CDR3 is TGTGCCAGCAGTTTCGGGGTCGACTATGGCTACACCTTC.

This chain joins TRBV4-1 and TRBJ2-3; D gene ambiguous. Germline assignment: CDR1 MGHRA and CDR2 YSYEKL. The germline V and J ends were trimmed by 5 bases and 6 bases, with 9 bases remaining between them. The CDR3 is made up of 12 amino acids. The CDR3 DNA sequence: TGCGCCAGCAGCTTCCATGGCGATACGCAGTATTTT. Encoded protein: CASSFHGDTQYF.

The CDR3 spells CASSLRGGDEQFF. In DNA, the CDR3 is TGTGCCAGCAGTCTTAGAGGGGGGGATGAGCAGTTCTTC. The rearrangement links TRBV12-3 or TRBV12-4 to TRBJ2-1; possible D gene TRBD2, 7 bases. The CDR3 loop spans 13 amino acids. The V and J ends lost 5 bases and 8 bases respectively, with 13 bases between them.